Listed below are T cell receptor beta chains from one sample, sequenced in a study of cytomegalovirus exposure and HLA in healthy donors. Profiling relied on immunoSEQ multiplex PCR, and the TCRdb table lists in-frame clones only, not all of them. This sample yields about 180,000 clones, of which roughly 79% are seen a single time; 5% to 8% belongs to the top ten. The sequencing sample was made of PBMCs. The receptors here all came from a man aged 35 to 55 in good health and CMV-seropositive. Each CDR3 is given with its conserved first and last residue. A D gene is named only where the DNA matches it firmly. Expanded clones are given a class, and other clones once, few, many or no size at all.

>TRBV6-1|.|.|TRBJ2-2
TGTGCCAGCACCTGGACTCTTAACACCGGGGAGCTGTTTTTT
CASTWTLNTGELFF
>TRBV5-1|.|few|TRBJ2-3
TGCGCCAGCAGCTTGGTGGGTGGGAGTCTGGCAGATACGCAGTATTTT
CASSLVGGSLADTQYF
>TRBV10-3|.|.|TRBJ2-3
TGTGCCGTACAGGGTGGGCCCTCAGATACGCAGTATTTT
CAVQGGPSDTQYF
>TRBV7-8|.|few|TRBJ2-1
TGTGCCAGCAGCTTAGGCTTGACAGGCTCCTACAATGAGCAGTTCTTC
CASSLGLTGSYNEQFF
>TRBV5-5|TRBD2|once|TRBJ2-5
TGTGCCAGCAGCTTGAGCGCCGTTCTAGCGGGAGGGGGAGAGACCCAGTACTTC
CASSLSAVLAGGGETQYF
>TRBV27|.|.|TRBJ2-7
TGTGCCAGCAGGCGGAAGCTGGGCGAGCAGTACTTC
CASRRKLGEQYF
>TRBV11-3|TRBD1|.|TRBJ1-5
TGTGCCAGCAGCCTAGGGGGCCGACAGCCCCAGCATTTT
CASSLGGRQPQHF
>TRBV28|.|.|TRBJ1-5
TGTGCCAGCAGTTTACCAACAGGGCTCAATCAGCCCCAGCATTTT
CASSLPTGLNQPQHF
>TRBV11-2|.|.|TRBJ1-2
TGTGCCAGCAGCTTAACTCACAGGGACCTGTACACCTTC
CASSLTHRDLYTF
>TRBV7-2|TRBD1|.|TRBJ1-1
TGTGCCAGCAGCTTAGTTGGGACAGGGAGTGCTTTCTTT
CASSLVGTGSAFF
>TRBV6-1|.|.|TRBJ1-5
TGTGCCAGTAGCAGGGGCAATCAGCCCCAGCATTTT
CASSRGNQPQHF
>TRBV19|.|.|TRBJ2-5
TGTGCCAGTAGTATTTCGGTAGCCCAAGAGACCCAGTACTTC
CASSISVAQETQYF
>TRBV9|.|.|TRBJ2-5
TGTGCCAGCAGCGTAGGGGGAGGAGGGGGCGCGGAGACCCAGTACTTC
CASSVGGGGGAETQYF
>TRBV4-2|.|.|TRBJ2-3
TGTGCCAGCAGCCAAGACCCACTTGGTGTTACAGATACGCAGTATTTT
CASSQDPLGVTDTQYF
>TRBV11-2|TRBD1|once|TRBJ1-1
TGTGCCAGCAGCCCTTACAGGGGCACTGAAGCTTTCTTT
CASSPYRGTEAFF
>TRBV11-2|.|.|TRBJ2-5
TGTGCCAGCAGCTTGGGCAGTCAAGAGACCCAGTACTTC
CASSLGSQETQYF
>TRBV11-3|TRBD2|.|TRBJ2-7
TGTGCCAGCAGCCCTCCGACTAGCGGATACTACGAGCAGTACTTC
CASSPPTSGYYEQYF
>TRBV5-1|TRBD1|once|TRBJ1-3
TGCGCCAGCAGCTCGAGACAGGGAGTCACCTCTGGAAACACCATATATTTT
CASSSRQGVTSGNTIYF
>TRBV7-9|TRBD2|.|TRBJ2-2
TGTGCCAGCAGCCCAGGACTAGCGGGAGAACCCGGGGAGCTGTTTTTT
CASSPGLAGEPGELFF
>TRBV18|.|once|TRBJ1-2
TGTGCCAGCTCACCACCCTATCCCGGGGGGTTAGGCTACACCTTC
CASSPPYPGGLGYTF
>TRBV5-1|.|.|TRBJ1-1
TGCGCCAGCAGCTCCCAGTTGAACACTGAAGCTTTCTTT
CASSSQLNTEAFF
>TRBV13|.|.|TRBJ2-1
TGTGCCAGCAGCTTACCCCGATCGACGGGAGTGGGGACCGGTGAGCAGTTCTTC
CASSLPRSTGVGTGEQFF
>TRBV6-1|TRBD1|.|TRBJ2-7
TGTGCCAGCAGGCGGACAGGGGCTAACGAGCAGTACTTC
CASRRTGANEQYF
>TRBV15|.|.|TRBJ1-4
TGTGCCACCAGCAGCCCGGGGGGGAGTAATGAAAAACTGTTTTTT
CATSSPGGSNEKLFF
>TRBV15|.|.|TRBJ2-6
TGTGCCACCAGCAGACGTTCCTCTGGGGCCAACGGCCTGACTTTC
CATSRRSSGANGLTF
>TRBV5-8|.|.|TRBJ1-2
TGTGCCAGCAGCTTGGTCCAGGATGGCTACACCTTC
CASSLVQDGYTF
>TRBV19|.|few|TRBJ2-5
TGTGCCAGTAGTACGGACAGTTCCTCGGGGACCCAGTACTTC
CASSTDSSSGTQYF
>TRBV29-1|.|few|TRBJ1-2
TGCAGCGCCCTTGGGAGGGAGGGTTTTAAAGGCTATGGCTACACCTTC
CSALGREGFKGYGYTF
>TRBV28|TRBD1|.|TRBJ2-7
TGTGCCAGCAGTTCCCCGGGTCGGGACAGGGACGAGCAGTACTTC
CASSSPGRDRDEQYF
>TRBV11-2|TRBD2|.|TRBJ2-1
TGTGCCAGCAGCGCCGGGACTAGCGGGACCAATGAGCAGTTCTTC
CASSAGTSGTNEQFF
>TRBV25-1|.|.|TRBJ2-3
TGTGCCAGCAGTGATGGCAGGGGGGACACAGATACGCAGTATTTT
CASSDGRGDTDTQYF
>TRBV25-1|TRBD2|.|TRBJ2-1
TGTGCCAGCAGTGCGTCTAGCGGGAGCCAGTACAATGAGCAGTTCTTC
CASSASSGSQYNEQFF
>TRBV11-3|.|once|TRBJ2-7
TGTGCCAGCAGCTTAGGAGCCAAGCAGGCCAGGGGCGAGCAGTACTTC
CASSLGAKQARGEQYF
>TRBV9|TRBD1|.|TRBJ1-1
TGTGCCAGCAGCGCCCAGATCAGGGGGCAGGAAGCTTTCTTT
CASSAQIRGQEAFF
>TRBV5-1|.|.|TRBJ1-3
TGCGCCAGCAGCTTGGCTGGGCTGGGAAACACCATATATTTT
CASSLAGLGNTIYF
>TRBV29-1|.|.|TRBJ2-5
TGCAGCGTGGGGGCGTGGCAAGAGACCCAGTACTTC
CSVGAWQETQYF
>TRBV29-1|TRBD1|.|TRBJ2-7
TGCAGCGTTGGGGGCCGGGACAGGGGAATCTCCTACGAGCAGTACTTC
CSVGGRDRGISYEQYF
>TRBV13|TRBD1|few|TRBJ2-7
TGTGCCAGCAGTTCCCGGGACAGCTCCTACGAGCAGTACTTC
CASSSRDSSYEQYF
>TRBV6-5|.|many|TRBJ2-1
TGTGCCAGCAGTTACGCATCCTACTCCAATGAGCAGTTCTTC
CASSYASYSNEQFF
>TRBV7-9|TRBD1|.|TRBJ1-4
TGTGCCAGCAGCTTGGACAGGGTAGGAGAAAAACTGTTTTTT
CASSLDRVGEKLFF